This TCR beta chain was obtained from a study of PD-1 blockade in classical Hodgkin lymphoma. This clone was recorded a few times. TCRdb's copy holds only in-frame clones and misses some; the assay was immunoSEQ multiplex PCR. The sample has more than 35,000 clones; 76% are singletons. With no exception, relapse followed autologous stem cell transplantation in all patients, and brentuximab vedotin exposure varied. The specimen comprised peripheral blood mononuclear cells (PBMCs), sampled at baseline. The sequence came from a human donor with classical Hodgkin lymphoma.

This CDR3 is CAISVTRLVASYEQYF. Written as DNA, the CDR3 is TGTGCCATCAGTGTAACTAGACTCGTTGCCTCCTACGAGCAGTACTTC. The chain joins TRBV10-3 to TRBJ2-7, with D perhaps matching TRBD2 (5 bases). The CDR3 has 16 residues. Deletions cut 4 bases from V and 0 bases from J, with 16 bases between. In germline, CDR1 is ENHRY, CDR2 SYGVKD.